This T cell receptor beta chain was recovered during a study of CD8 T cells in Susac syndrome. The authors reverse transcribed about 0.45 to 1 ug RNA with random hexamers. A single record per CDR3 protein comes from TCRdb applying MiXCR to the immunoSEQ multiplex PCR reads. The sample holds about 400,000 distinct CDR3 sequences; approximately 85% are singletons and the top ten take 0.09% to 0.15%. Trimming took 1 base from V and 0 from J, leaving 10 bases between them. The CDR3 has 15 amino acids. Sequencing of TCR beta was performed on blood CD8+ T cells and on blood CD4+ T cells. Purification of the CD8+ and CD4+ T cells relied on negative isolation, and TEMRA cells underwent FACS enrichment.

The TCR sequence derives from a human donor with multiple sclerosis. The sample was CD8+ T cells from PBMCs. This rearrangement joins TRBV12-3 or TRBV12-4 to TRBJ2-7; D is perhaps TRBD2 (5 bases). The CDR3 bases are TGTGCCAGCAGTTTAGGTGAAGGGAGCTCCTACGAGCAGTACTTC. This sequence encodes CASSLGEGSSYEQYF.